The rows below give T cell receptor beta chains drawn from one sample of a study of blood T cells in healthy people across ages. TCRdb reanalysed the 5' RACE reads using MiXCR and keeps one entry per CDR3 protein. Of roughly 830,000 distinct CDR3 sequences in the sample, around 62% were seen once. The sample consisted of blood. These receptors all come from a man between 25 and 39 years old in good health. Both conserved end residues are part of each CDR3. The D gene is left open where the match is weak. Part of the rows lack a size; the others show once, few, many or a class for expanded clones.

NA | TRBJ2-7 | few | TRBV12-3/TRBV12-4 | TGTGCCAGCAGCCCGGAGCAGGGGACCCACGAGCAGTACTTC | CASSPEQGTHEQYF
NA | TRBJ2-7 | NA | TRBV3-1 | TGTGCCAGCAGCCCGAGTGGGTTTTCCTACGAGCAGTACTTC | CASSPSGFSYEQYF
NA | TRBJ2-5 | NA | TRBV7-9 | TGTGCCAGCAGCTTAGCGGTCAGCACCGAGGAGACCCAGTACTTC | CASSLAVSTEETQYF
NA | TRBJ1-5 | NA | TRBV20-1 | TGCAGTGCTGGACCATACAATCAGCCCCAGCATTTT | CSAGPYNQPQHF
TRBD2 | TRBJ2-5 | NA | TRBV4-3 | TGCGCCAGCAGCCATGGGTGGCTAGCGGGGGGAAACCAAGAGACCCAGTACTTC | CASSHGWLAGGNQETQYF
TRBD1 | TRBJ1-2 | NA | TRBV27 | TGTGCCAGCAGTTACAGGGGAGGCTATGGCTACACCTTC | CASSYRGGYGYTF
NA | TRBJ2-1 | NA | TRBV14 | TGTGCCAGCAGCCAATATGCCAGCCCAGGGAATGAGCAGTTCTTC | CASSQYASPGNEQFF
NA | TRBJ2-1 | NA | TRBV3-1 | TGTGCCAGCAGCCCCAGTGAGGGGGGCTACAATGAGCAGTTCTTC | CASSPSEGGYNEQFF
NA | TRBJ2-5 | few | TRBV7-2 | TGTGCCAGCAGCTTTAGCAGCCAAGAGACCCAGTACTTC | CASSFSSQETQYF
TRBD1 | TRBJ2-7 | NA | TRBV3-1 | TGTGCCAGCAGTAAAGGACAGGGGTTTCGCGCCTACGAGCAGTACTTC | CASSKGQGFRAYEQYF
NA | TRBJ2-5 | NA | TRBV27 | TGTGCCAGCCGGGACTCCTGGGAGACCCAGTACTTC | CASRDSWETQYF
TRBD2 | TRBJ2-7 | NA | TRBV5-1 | TGCGCCAGCAGGTCCGGACTAGCGGGGGATTCCTACGAGCAGTACTTC | CASRSGLAGDSYEQYF
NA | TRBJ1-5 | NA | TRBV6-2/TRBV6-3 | TGTGCCAGCAGTTACGGAGCGGCTCTAGCCTATCAGCCCCAGCATTTT | CASSYGAALAYQPQHF
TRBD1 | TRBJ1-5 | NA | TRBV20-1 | TGCAGTGCTAGTGCGGACAGGAATCAGCCCCAGCATTTT | CSASADRNQPQHF
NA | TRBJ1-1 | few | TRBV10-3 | TGTGCCATTAACAGGGACGGGAACACTGAAGCTTTCTTT | CAINRDGNTEAFF
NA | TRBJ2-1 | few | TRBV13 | TGTGCCAGCAGCTTAAGGAGTAGTAGGGATGAGCAGTTCTTC | CASSLRSSRDEQFF
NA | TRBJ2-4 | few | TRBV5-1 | TGCGCCAGCAGCTTGGCCCGCGAGGGGACCAAAAACATTCAGTACTTC | CASSLAREGTKNIQYF
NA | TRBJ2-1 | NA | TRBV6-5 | TGTGCCAGCAGTTACACTGGACAGAACTACAATGAGCAGTTCTTC | CASSYTGQNYNEQFF
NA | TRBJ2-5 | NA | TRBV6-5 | TGTGCCAGCAGTTTTTACGAAGAGCAGTACTTC | CASSFYEEQYF
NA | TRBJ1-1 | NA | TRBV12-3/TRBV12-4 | TGTGCCAGCAGTCCGACAATTAACACTGAAGCTTTCTTT | CASSPTINTEAFF
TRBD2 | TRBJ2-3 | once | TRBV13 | TGTGCCAGCAGCTTGGGACTAGCGACAGGTACGCAGTATTTT | CASSLGLATGTQYF
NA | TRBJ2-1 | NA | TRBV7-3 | TGTGCCAGCAGCTTAGGGGGGGGCCCCCAGGAAGAGCAGTTCTTC | CASSLGGGPQEEQFF
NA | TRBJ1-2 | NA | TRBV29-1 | TGCAGCGTTGAAGATCAGGATTATTACGGCTACACCTTC | CSVEDQDYYGYTF
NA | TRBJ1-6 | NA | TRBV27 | TGTGCCAGCAGTTTTGGCAGGGACAACTATAATTCACCCCTCCACTTT | CASSFGRDNYNSPLHF
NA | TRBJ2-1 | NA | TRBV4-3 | TGCGCCAGCAGCCAAGAATGGTCAACCACCTACAATGAGCAGTTCTTC | CASSQEWSTTYNEQFF
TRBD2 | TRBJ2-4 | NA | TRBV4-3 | TGCGCCAGCAGCCAAGACTCAGCGGGGAGCTCCTACAATGAGCAGTACTTC | CASSQDSAGSSYNEQYF
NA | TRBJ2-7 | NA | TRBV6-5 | TGTGCCGGCAGTTACTCTGACAACCCGGCCTACGAGCAGTACTTC | CAGSYSDNPAYEQYF
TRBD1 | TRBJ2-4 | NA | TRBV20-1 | TGCAGTGCTAAACGGACAGGGTTCGACATTCAGTACTTC | CSAKRTGFDIQYF
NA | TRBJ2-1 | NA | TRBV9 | TGTGCCAGCAGCTCCCCCAACAGGCTCCATGAGCAGTTCTTC | CASSSPNRLHEQFF
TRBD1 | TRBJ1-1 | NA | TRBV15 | TGTGCCACCAGCTCATGGACAGGCGCAATGAACACTGAAGCTTTCTTT | CATSSWTGAMNTEAFF
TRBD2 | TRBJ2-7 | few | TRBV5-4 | TGTGCCAGCAGCTCGACTAGCGGGGTTTACGAGCAGTACTTC | CASSSTSGVYEQYF
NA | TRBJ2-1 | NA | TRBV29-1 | TGCAGCGTTGAAAGGACATGGATTTACAATGAGCAGTTCTTC | CSVERTWIYNEQFF
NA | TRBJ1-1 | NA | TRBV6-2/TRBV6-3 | TGTGCCAGCAGTTCGGCCCGCGGGGGGATGAACACTGAAGCTTTCTTT | CASSSARGGMNTEAFF
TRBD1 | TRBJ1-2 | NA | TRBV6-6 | TGTGCCAGCATTCCAGGGACAGGGACCGGCTACACCTTC | CASIPGTGTGYTF
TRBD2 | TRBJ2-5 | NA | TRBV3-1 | TGTGCCAGCAGCCCTCCGGGACTAGCGGGAGCGGAGACCCAGTACTTC | CASSPPGLAGAETQYF
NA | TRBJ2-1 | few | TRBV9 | TGTGCCAGCAGCGCCATGGATCTGGGCAATGAGCAGTTCTTC | CASSAMDLGNEQFF
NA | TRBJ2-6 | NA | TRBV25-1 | TGTGCCAGCAGTGGCGGACGCGGTTACTCTGGGGCCAACGTCCTGACTTTC | CASSGGRGYSGANVLTF
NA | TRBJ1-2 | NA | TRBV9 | TGTGCCAGCAGCGTAATGGGTGCGGGGAGCTACACCTTC | CASSVMGAGSYTF
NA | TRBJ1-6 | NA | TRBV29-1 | TGCAGCGTTGGGGACGGAGGTAATTCACCCCTCCACTTT | CSVGDGGNSPLHF
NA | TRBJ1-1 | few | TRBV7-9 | TGTGCCAGCAGCTTAGCTCTGGGAGAATCTGAAGCTTTCTTT | CASSLALGESEAFF
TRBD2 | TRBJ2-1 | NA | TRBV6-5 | TGTGCCAGCAGTTCAGGGGAAACGGGGGGGCCTTCGTTTTACAATGAGCAGTTCTTC | CASSSGETGGPSFYNEQFF
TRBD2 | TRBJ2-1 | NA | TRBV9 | TGTGCCAGCAGCGTATGGGGGGGATACCACAATGAGCAGTTCTTC | CASSVWGGYHNEQFF
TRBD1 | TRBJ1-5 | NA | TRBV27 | TGTGCCAGCAGTTCCGACAGGGCGAGCAATCAGCCCCAGCATTTT | CASSSDRASNQPQHF
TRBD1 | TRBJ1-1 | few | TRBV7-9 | TGTGCCAGCAGCTTACCGCTTCGGACAGGGGACACTGAAGCTTTCTTT | CASSLPLRTGDTEAFF
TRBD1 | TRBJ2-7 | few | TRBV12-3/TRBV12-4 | TGTGCCAGCAGTTGGGGGACAGCCTTCTACGAGCAGTACTTC | CASSWGTAFYEQYF
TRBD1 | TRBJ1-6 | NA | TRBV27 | TGTGCCAGCAGTTCAACCGAGAGACAGGGGCTATCTTCACCCCTCCACTTT | CASSSTERQGLSSPLHF
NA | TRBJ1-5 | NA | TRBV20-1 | TGCAGTGCTGTCAGGGGAGGTCAGCCCCAGCATTTT | CSAVRGGQPQHF
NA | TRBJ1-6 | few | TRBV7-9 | TGTGCCAGCAGCCTGGGACTTTATAATTCACCCCTCCACTTT | CASSLGLYNSPLHF
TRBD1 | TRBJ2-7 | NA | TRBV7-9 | TGTGCCAGCAGCATCCCCGGGACAGGGAACGAGCAGTACTTC | CASSIPGTGNEQYF
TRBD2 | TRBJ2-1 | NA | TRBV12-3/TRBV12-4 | TGTGCCAGCAGTTTACCTAGCGGGGGGGCTATCCCCTACAATGAGCAGTTCTTC | CASSLPSGGAIPYNEQFF
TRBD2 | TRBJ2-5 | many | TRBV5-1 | TGCGCCAGCAGCTTGGACGGGAGGGGGAATCAAGAGACCCAGTACTTC | CASSLDGRGNQETQYF
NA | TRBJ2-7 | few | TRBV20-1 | TGCAGTGCGGAAGGACACCTCTCCTACGAGCAGTACTTC | CSAEGHLSYEQYF
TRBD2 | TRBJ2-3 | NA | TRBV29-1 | TGCAGCGTACATACTAGCGGGGGAGGCGCAGATACGCAGTATTTT | CSVHTSGGGADTQYF
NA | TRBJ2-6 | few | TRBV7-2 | TGTGCCAGCAGCTTACCGGGGGGCGCTGGGGCCAACGTCCTGACTTTC | CASSLPGGAGANVLTF
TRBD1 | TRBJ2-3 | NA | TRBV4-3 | TGCGCCAGCAGCCAACAGACAGGGGCGGGGTCAGATACGCAGTATTTT | CASSQQTGAGSDTQYF